This passage covers 17 T cell receptor beta chains from one sample sequenced in a study of metastatic and nonmetastatic thyroid tumors. TCRdb re-called clones from the PCR reads using MiXCR. The sample has some 93,000 clones; about an eighth are singletons. No patient received treatment before thyroid surgery. The sequencing input was blood. These TCRs come from a female donor with papillary thyroid cancer or a benign thyroid nodule (not recorded which). Some clones in this sample may be carry-over from other donors' samples.

This clone came up a few times. The chain is built from TRBV27 and TRBJ2-1; 8 positions match TRBD2. Germline V gene lookup returns CDR1 MNHEY and CDR2 SMNVEV (reference sequence). V shed 5 bases and J 3 bases; nucleotides not matched to a gene: 3. CDR3 length: 14 amino acids. CDR3 region: CASSEGTSYNEQFF. The CDR3, as DNA: TGTGCCAGCAGTGAAGGGACTAGCTACAATGAGCAGTTCTTC.

This clone was detected ten times or more. The chain is built from TRBV28 and TRBJ2-1; TRBD1 matches at 7 bases. The CDR3 sequence is 14 residues long. Germline CDR1 and CDR2: MDHEN and SYDVKM. With 6 bases clipped from V and 8 bases from J, the junction kept 10 bases outside the gene matches. The CDR3 DNA sequence: TGTGCCAGCAGAACAGGGGCCTCTGTTTATGAGCAGTTCTTC. Translated: CASRTGASVYEQFF.

This clone appeared many times. The chain is built from TRBV6-1 and TRBJ2-2, with 9 bases that match TRBD1. CDR3 length: 16 amino acids. V was clipped by 8 bases and J by 4 bases; unmatched bases: 11. Germline values: CDR1 MNHNS, CDR2 SASEGT. The CDR3: CASSKARDRVTGELFF. The CDR3 region has the DNA TGTGCCAGCTCTAAGGCCCGGGACAGGGTCACCGGGGAGCTGTTTTTT.

Many counts were recorded for this clone. The genes are TRBV5-7 and TRBJ2-7, with TRBD2 matching over 14 bases. TRBV5-7 carries the ORF label, with uncertain function. V was pared by 3 bases and J by 2 bases, with 13 bases of the junction left unmatched. This CDR3 has 19 amino acids. The CDR3 protein is CASSYSGTSGRYRAYEQYF. In DNA form, the CDR3 reads TGTGCCAGCAGCTACTCCGGGACTAGCGGGAGATACAGGGCCTACGAGCAGTACTTC.

This clone has ten or more counts. The genes are TRBV12-3 or TRBV12-4 and TRBJ2-1; 8 bases map to TRBD2. V trimming: 3 bases; J trimming: 0 bases; junction bases outside the gene matches: 1. This CDR3 is built from 15 residues. CDR3 in amino acids: CASSFSGSSYNEQFF. In nucleotides, the CDR3 is TGTGCCAGCAGTTTCAGCGGGAGCTCCTACAATGAGCAGTTCTTC.

This clone has a count of ten or more. For the CDR3, the DNA is TGTGCCAGCAGCTTACAGGGTCGGGGGAATGAGCAGTTCTTC. This gives the protein CASSLQGRGNEQFF. The V and J genes are TRBV7-9 and TRBJ2-1; tentative D call: TRBD2 (6 bases). Per the germline V gene, CDR1 is SEHNR and CDR2 is FQNEAQ (reference sequence). The CDR3 sequence is 14 residues long. Trimming pared 2 bases from V and 7 bases from J, leaving 12 bases between.

This clone was recorded many times. The CDR3 nucleotides are TGCGCCAGCAGCCAAGATCGTAAAGAGACCCAGTACTTC. This codes for CASSQDRKETQYF. J is TRBJ2-5 and V is TRBV4-3; no definite D call. The germline gives CDR1 LGHNA, CDR2 YSLEER. V lost 0 bases and J lost 3, with 5 bases in between. The CDR3 spans 13 residues.

Ten or more counts support this clone. The rearrangement links TRBV5-5 to TRBJ2-1; 11 bases align to TRBD2. The CDR3 spans 15 residues. Germline CDR1 SGHKS, CDR2 YYEKEE (reference sequence). The junction had 2 bases not matched to a gene; V was cut back by 0 bases and J by 6 bases. The CDR3 DNA is TGTGCCAGCAGCTTGGGACTAGCGGGACGCAATGAGCAGTTCTTC. It encodes CASSLGLAGRNEQFF.

This chain uses TRBV7-9 with TRBJ2-7, with D tentatively TRBD2 (6 bases). Trimming stripped 1 base from V and 2 bases from J, with 12 bases between. CDR1 is SEHNR and CDR2 is FQNEAQ in the germline V gene (reference sequence). The CDR3 loop spans 15 amino acids. The CDR3 protein is CASSLDDSGPYEQYF. The CDR3 DNA sequence: TGTGCCAGCAGCTTAGATGATAGCGGTCCCTACGAGCAGTACTTC.

The CDR3 here is CASSVGQGGHNEQFF. In nucleotides, the CDR3 is TGTGCCAGCAGTGTGGGACAGGGGGGGCACAATGAGCAGTTCTTC. V usage is TRBV6-1 and J usage is TRBJ2-1, with TRBD1 matching 11 bases. The junction had 4 bases not matched to a gene; V was cut back by 4 bases and J by 5 bases. This CDR3 has 15 amino acids. Looked up from germline, CDR1 is MNHNS and CDR2 is SASEGT.

This clone showed up many times. V is TRBV7-9 and J is TRBJ1-3, with D possibly being TRBD1 (5 bases). Germline values: CDR1 SEHNR, CDR2 FQNEAQ (reference sequence). The CDR3 is 14 residues long. Trimming left V 7 bases short and J 2 bases short, with 12 bases between. The CDR3 loop is CASNAGSAGNTIYF. CDR3 sequence (DNA): TGTGCCAGCAATGCAGGGTCGGCTGGAAACACCATATATTTT. Based on the CDR3 plus reference TRBV7-9 and TRBJ1-3, the full variable domain is DTGVSQNPRHKITKRGQNVTFRCDPISEHNRLYWYRQTLGQGPEFLTYFQNEAQLEKSRLLSDRFSAERPKGSFSTLEIQRTEQGDSAMYLCASNAGSAGNTIYFGEGSWLTVV.

This clone was found many times. The V gene is TRBV5-1, the J gene TRBJ2-1, with TRBD1 matching 12 bases. Germline V gene data show CDR1 as SGHRS and CDR2 as YFSETQ. Trimming at V came to 1 base and at J to 0 bases, leaving 11 bases not matched to a gene. This CDR3 region has 20 residues. CDR3 protein: CASSLFGTGGHTSSYNEQFF. The DNA of the CDR3 is TGCGCCAGCAGCTTGTTCGGGACAGGGGGCCATACGAGCTCCTACAATGAGCAGTTCTTC.

In this sample, this clone turned up many times. The chain recombines TRBV20-1 with TRBJ1-4; D gene uncertain. CDR3 length: 14 amino acids. V shed 4 bases and J shed 0 bases, with 9 bases lying between them. Germline loops: CDR1 DFQATT, CDR2 SNEGSKA (reference sequence). The DNA for the CDR3 is TGCAGTGCTAAGTCACTGACAACTAATGAAAAACTGTTTTTT. Translated: CSAKSLTTNEKLFF.

This clone was counted many times. The rearrangement uses TRBV20-1 and TRBJ2-1; 8 bases align to TRBD2. After removal of 0 bases from V and 4 bases from J, the junction contained 14 bases not matched to a gene. The germline gives CDR1 DFQATT, CDR2 SNEGSKA (reference sequence). This CDR3 comprises 18 residues. CDR3 loop: CSARDLGPSGSFYNEQFF. In nucleotides, the CDR3 is TGCAGTGCTAGAGATCTGGGCCCTAGCGGGTCCTTTTACAATGAGCAGTTCTTC.

Comment on this clone: This may stem from a read error, because a much larger clone lies one nucleotide away. The sample has other DNA sequences that encode this CDR3 too. V usage is TRBV7-9 and J usage is TRBJ1-4; D unresolved. The CDR3 loop spans 16 amino acids. Germline CDR1 is SEHNR and CDR2 is FQNEAQ (reference sequence). V shed 1 base and J shed 3 bases, with 12 bases lying between them. CDR3 amino acids: CASSLGLSSANEKLFF. CDR3 nucleotide sequence: TGTGCCAGCAGCTTAGGGCTCAGCTCTGCTAATGAAAAACTGTTTTTT.

With respect to this clone: Just one base apart from a much larger clone, this may be a read error. The V gene is TRBV5-4, the J gene TRBJ2-7; a weak D match, TRBD1 (6 bases). This CDR3 contains 14 residues. The V end was cut by 5 bases, the J end by 1 base, with 13 bases between. Germline assignment: CDR1 SGHNT and CDR2 YYREEE (reference sequence). The CDR3 reads CASSSDGTSYEQYF. For the CDR3, the DNA is TGTGCCAGCAGTTCCGACGGGACATCCTACGAGCAGTACTTC.

Of note for this clone: Its ends do not fully match the called genes, so a read error is possible. This chain joins TRBV7-9 and TRBJ1-5; D unclear. Germline lookup yields CDR1 SEHNR and CDR2 FQNEAQ (reference sequence). CDR3 length equals 12 residues. The CDR3 DNA reads TGTTCCAGCAGCCGGTATGGACAGCCCCAGCATTTT. This gives the protein CSSSRYGQPQHF.